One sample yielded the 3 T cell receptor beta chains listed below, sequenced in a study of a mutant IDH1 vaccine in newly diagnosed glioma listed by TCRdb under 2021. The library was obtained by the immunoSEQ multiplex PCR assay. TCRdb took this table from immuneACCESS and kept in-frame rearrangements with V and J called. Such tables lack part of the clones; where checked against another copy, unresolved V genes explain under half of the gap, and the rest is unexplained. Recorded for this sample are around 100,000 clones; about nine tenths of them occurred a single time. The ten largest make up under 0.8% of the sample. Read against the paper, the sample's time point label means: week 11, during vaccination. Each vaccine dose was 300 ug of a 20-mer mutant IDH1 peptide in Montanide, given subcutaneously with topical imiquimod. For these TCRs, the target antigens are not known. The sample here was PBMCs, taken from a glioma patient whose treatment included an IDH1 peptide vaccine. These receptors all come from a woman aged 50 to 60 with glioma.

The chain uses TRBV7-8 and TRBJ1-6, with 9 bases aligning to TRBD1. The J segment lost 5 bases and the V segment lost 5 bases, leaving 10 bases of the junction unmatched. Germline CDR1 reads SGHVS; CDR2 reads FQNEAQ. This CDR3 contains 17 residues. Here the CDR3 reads CASSKEQGAFNNSPLHF. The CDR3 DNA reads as TGTGCCAGCAGCAAAGAACAGGGGGCCTTTAATAATTCACCCCTCCACTTT. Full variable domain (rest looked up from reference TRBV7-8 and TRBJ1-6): GAGVSQSPRYKVAKRGQDVALRCDPISGHVSLFWYQQALGQGPEFLTYFQNEAQLDKSGLPSDRFFAERPEGSVSTLKIQRTQQEDSAVYLCASSKEQGAFNNSPLHFGNGTRLTVT.

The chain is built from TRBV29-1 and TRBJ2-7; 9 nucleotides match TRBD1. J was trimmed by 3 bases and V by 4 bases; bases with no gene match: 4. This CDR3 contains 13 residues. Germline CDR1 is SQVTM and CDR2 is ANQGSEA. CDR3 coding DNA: TGCAGCGTTGCGACAGGGGGTAGCTACGAGCAGTACTTC. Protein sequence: CSVATGGSYEQYF.

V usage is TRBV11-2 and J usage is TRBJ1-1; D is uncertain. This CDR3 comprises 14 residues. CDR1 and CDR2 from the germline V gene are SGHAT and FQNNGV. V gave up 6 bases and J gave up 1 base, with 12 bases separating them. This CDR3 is CASRPTLPNTEAFF. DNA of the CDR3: TGTGCCAGCAGGCCCACATTACCGAACACTGAAGCTTTCTTT.